These 3 T cell receptor beta chains were all obtained from the same sample, sequenced in a study of chemoradiotherapy in HPV16-positive cancers. TCRdb's copy holds only in-frame clones and misses some; the assay was immunoSEQ multiplex PCR. The top ten clones hold 2.5% to 4% of a sample with about 53,000 clones, roughly nine tenths of them seen once. Source: blood, taken from a patient who underwent chemoradiotherapy. The receptors come from a human donor with HPV-associated anogenital cancer.

This clone was detected once. V usage is TRBV19 and J usage is TRBJ1-6, with a weak D call TRBD1 (6 bases). The V gene lost 3 bases and the J gene lost 3 bases, with 12 bases spanning the gap. CDR3 length equals 16 residues. Germline V lookup: CDR1 LNHDA, CDR2 SQIVND (reference sequence). The CDR3 coding sequence is TGTGCCAGTAGTATGGGGGCAGACATCTATAATTCACCCCTCCACTTT. Amino acid sequence: CASSMGADIYNSPLHF.

The V call is TRBV19, the J call TRBJ2-2; the D gene is possibly TRBD1 (5 bases). The CDR3 loop spans 15 amino acids. Trimming removed 6 bases from V and 4 bases from J, with 15 bases in between. The V gene's germline CDR1 is LNHDA and CDR2 SQIVND (reference sequence). DNA for the CDR3: TGTGCCAGTAGAAAGGGGCAGGGTCCCACCGGGGAGCTGTTTTTT. Protein: CASRKGQGPTGELFF.

The chain uses TRBV2 and TRBJ2-7; TRBD1 might be the D (6 bases). Per the germline V gene, CDR1 is SNHLY and CDR2 is FYNNEI. There are 11 residues in the CDR3. V was clipped by 3 bases and J by 6 bases, with 6 bases between them. CDR3 sequence reads: CASSDRGEQYF. DNA of the CDR3: TGTGCCAGCAGTGACAGGGGCGAGCAGTACTTC.